The subject of this entry is one T cell receptor (beta chain). Antigen unknown. The data are from a study of T cell responses to AZD1222 COVID-19 vaccine. Study findings and constraints: The study sampled repertoires only after the peak T cell response. Spike regions recognized by vaccine-associated CD4 TCRs spanned the protein, led by 160-218 and 743-854. White British people made up most donors, females outnumbered males, and clonal diversity was possibly underestimated.

Recipients boosted at about 4 weeks or about 12 weeks are pooled. Produced via immunoSEQ multiplex PCR; TCRdb's table is partial and in-frame only. The data contain under 150,000 clones, about 91% of them singletons. The CDR3 contains 13 residues. Trimming left V 1 base short and J 4 bases short, with 8 bases between. Germline lookup yields CDR1 MNHEY and CDR2 SVGEGT. This receptor was obtained from an adult who received the AZD1222 COVID-19 vaccine. The input for sequencing was peripheral blood, taken 28 days after the second AZD1222 dose. The rearrangement links TRBV6-2 or TRBV6-3 to TRBJ2-7; no firm D call. CDR3 loop: CASSYLPRYEQYF. The CDR3, as DNA: TGTGCCAGCAGTTACTTGCCAAGATACGAGCAGTACTTC.